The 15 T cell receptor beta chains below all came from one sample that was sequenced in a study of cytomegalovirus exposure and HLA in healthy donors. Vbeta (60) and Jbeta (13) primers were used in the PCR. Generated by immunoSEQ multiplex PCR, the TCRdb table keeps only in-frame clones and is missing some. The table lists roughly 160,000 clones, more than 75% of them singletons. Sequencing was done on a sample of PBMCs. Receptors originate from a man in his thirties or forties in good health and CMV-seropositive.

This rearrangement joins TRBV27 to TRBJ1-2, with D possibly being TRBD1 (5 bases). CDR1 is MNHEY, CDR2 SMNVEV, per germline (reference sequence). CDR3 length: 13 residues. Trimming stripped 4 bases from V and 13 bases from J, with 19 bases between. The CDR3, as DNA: TGTGCCAGCAGTTATGGGGGGTTGAGGGCTCCCACCTTC. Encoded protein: CASSYGGLRAPTF.

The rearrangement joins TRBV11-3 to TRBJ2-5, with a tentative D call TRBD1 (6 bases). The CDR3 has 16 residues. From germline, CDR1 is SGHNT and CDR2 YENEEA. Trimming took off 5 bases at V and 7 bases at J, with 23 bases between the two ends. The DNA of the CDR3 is TGTGCCAGCAGCCGAAGTACAGGGATTCGCCCGGGGACCCAGTACTTC. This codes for CASSRSTGIRPGTQYF.

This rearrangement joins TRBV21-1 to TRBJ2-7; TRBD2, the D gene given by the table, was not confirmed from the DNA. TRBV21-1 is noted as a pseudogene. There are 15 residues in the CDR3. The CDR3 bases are TGTGCCAGCAGCCACCCGGGGAATAGCAACGACGAGCAGTACGTC. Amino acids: CASSHPGNSNDEQYV.

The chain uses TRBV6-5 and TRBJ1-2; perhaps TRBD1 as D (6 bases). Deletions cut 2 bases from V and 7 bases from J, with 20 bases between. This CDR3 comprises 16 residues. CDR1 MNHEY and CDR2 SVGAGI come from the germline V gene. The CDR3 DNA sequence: TGTGCCAGCAGTTACCGCCCGGGACACCGACTTGGTGGCTACACCTTC. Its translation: CASSYRPGHRLGGYTF.

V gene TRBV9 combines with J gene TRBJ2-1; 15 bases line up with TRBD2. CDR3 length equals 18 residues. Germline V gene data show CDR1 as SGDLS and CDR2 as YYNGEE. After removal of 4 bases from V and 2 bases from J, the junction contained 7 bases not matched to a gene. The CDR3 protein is CASSPRTSGRAPYNEQFF. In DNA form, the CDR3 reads TGTGCCAGCAGCCCTCGGACTAGCGGGAGGGCCCCCTACAATGAGCAGTTCTTC.

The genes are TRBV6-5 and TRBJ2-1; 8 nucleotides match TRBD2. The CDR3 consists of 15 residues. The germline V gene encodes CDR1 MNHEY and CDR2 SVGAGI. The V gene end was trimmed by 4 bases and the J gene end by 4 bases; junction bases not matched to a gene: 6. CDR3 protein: CASSSRLASYNEQFF. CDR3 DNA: TGTGCCAGCAGTTCGAGACTAGCGTCTTACAATGAGCAGTTCTTC.

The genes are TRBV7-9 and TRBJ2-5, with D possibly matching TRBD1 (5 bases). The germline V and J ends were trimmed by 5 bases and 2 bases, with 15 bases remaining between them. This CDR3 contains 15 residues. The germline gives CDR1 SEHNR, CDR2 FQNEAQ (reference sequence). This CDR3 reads CASSLWGSEQETQYF. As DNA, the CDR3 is TGTGCCAGCAGCCTCTGGGGCAGCGAACAAGAGACCCAGTACTTC.

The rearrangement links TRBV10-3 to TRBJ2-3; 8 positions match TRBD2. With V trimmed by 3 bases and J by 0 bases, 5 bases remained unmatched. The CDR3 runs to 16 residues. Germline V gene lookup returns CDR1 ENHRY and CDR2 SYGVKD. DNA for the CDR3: TGTGCCATCAGTGACCCTACTAGCGGTAGCACAGATACGCAGTATTTT. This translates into CAISDPTSGSTDTQYF.

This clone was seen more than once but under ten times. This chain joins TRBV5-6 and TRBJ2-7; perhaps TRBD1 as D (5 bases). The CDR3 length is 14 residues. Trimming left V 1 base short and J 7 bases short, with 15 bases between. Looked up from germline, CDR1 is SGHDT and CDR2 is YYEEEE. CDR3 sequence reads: CASSLMVGLGEQYF. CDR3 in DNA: TGTGCCAGCAGCTTGATGGTGGGGCTGGGGGAGCAGTACTTC. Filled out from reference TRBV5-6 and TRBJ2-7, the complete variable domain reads DAGVTQSPTHLIKTRGQQVTLRCSPKSGHDTVSWYQQALGQGPQFIFQYYEEEERQRGNFPDRFSGHQFPNYSSELNVNALLLGDSALYLCASSLMVGLGEQYFGPGTRLTVT.

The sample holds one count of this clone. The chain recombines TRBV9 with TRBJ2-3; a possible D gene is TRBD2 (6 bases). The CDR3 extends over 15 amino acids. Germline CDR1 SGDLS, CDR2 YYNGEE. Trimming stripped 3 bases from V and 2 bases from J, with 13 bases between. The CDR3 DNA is TGTGCCAGCAGCGAAACTGGAGGGTACACAGATACGCAGTATTTT. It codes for CASSETGGYTDTQYF.

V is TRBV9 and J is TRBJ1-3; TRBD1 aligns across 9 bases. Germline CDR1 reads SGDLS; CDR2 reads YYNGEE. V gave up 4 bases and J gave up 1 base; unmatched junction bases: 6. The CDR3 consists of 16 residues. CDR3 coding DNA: TGTGCCAGCAGCCCCCGGGACAGGGAATCTGGAAACACCATATATTTT. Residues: CASSPRDRESGNTIYF.

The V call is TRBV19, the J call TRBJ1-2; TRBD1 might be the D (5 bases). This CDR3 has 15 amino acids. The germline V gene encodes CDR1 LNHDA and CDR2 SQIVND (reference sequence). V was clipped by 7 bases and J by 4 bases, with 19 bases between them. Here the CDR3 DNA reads TGTGCCAGTATGCACAGGACCTCCAAGGGCTATGGCTACACCTTC. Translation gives CASMHRTSKGYGYTF. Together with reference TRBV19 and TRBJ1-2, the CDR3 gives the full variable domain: DGGITQSPKYLFRKEGQNVTLSCEQNLNHDAMYWYRQDPGQGLRLIYYSQIVNDFQKGDIAEGYSVSREKKESFPLTVTSAQKNPTAFYLCASMHRTSKGYGYTFGSGTRLTVV.

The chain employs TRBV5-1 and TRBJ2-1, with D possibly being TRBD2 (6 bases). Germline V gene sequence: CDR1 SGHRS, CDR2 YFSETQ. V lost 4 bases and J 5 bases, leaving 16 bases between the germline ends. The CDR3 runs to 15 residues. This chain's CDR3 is CASSRWGERDNEQFF. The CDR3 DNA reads TGCGCCAGCAGCAGATGGGGGGAGCGCGACAATGAGCAGTTCTTC.

The CDR3 bases are TGTGCCAGCAGCTTTCGGGGAAACGGAAACACCATATATTTT. As protein: CASSFRGNGNTIYF. V usage is TRBV5-4 and J usage is TRBJ1-3; D gene ambiguous. V lost 2 bases, J lost 4 bases, and 10 bases lay in between. The germline CDR1 and CDR2 sequences are SGHNT and YYREEE (reference sequence). CDR3 length: 14 residues.

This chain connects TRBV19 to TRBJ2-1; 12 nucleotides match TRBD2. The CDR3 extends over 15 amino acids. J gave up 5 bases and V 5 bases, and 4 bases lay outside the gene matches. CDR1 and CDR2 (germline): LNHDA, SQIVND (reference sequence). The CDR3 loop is CASSGGLAGNNEQFF. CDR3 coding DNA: TGTGCCAGTAGTGGAGGACTAGCGGGAAACAATGAGCAGTTCTTC.